This T cell receptor beta chain was recovered during a study of chemoradiotherapy in HPV16-positive cancers. Profiled with immunoSEQ multiplex PCR; TCRdb holds only in-frame clones, not every one. The data contain around 6,600 clones, under 85% of them singletons. Trimming took 0 bases from V and 4 from J; bases not matched to a gene: 5. This CDR3 has 15 residues. Germline CDR1 reads SGDLS; CDR2 reads YYNGEE. The clonotype originates from a human donor with HPV-associated anogenital cancer. Sampling was performed from a patient who underwent chemoradiotherapy. This chain uses TRBV9 with TRBJ2-7; 9 nucleotides line up with TRBD2. Here the CDR3 DNA reads TGTGCCAGCAGCGTAGATTGGCGGGGGGGATACGAGCAGTACTTC. It encodes CASSVDWRGGYEQYF.